Presented here are 4 T cell receptor beta chains from one specimen sequenced in a study of regulatory T cells in long-lasting Graves disease. Building the TCR beta libraries relied on iRepertoire HTBI primers, and CDR3 regions underwent Arm-PCR. Via MiXCR, TCRdb re-called the multiplex PCR reads, giving one row per CDR3 protein. The sample has some 250,000 distinct CDR3 sequences, around a sixth seen once; the top ten hold around 15%. The time point here: newly diagnosed GD, antithyroid drugs for less than 3 months. The TCR library was made from RNA that had been extracted from PBMCs in TRIzol. These data also featured in a second study, about T cells in Graves' hyperthyroidism and ophthalmopathy.

The material was peripheral blood mononuclear cells (PBMCs), obtained at new diagnosis, from a patient treated with antithyroid drugs. The receptor source for this set is a woman aged 25-40 years with Graves disease.

There are many counts of this clonotype. The gene calls are TRBV5-4 and TRBJ2-5, with 10 bases fitting TRBD2. The junction had 17 bases not matched to a gene; V was cut back by 4 bases and J by 5 bases. The CDR3 runs to 18 residues. Per the germline V gene, CDR1 is SGHNT and CDR2 is YYREEE (reference sequence). DNA of the CDR3: TGTGCCAGCAGCCCAACACACCATAGCGGGGGGCTCAGCGAGACCCAGTACTTC. As protein: CASSPTHHSGGLSETQYF.

This clonotype has just a few counts. The rearrangement links TRBV12-5 to TRBJ2-2, with unresolved D. V lost 0 bases and J lost 3, with 5 bases in between. The germline CDR1 and CDR2 sequences are LGHNT and FRNRAP. The CDR3 covers 14 residues. The CDR3 DNA reads as TGTGCTAGTGGTTTGGTAGGGCACACCGGGGAGCTGTTTTTT. Protein: CASGLVGHTGELFF.

This clonotype appeared a few times. The chain combines TRBV10-3 with TRBJ1-5; tentatively, D is TRBD1 (6 bases). Germline V gene data show CDR1 as ENHRY and CDR2 as SYGVKD. V gave up 4 bases and J gave up 0 bases, with 10 bases separating them. The CDR3 spans 15 residues. CDR3 DNA: TGTGCCATCAGTGGTAAGGGGGATAGCAATCAGCCCCAGCATTTT. This gives the protein CAISGKGDSNQPQHF.

There are many counts of this clonotype. This chain links TRBV2 with TRBJ1-1, with D perhaps TRBD1 (5 bases). The CDR3 contains 14 residues. V gave up 7 bases and J gave up 5 bases, with 17 bases separating them. Germline V gene sequence: CDR1 SNHLY, CDR2 FYNNEI. This chain's CDR3 is CASNYRGGDTEAFF. CDR3 nucleotides: TGTGCCAGCAACTACCGGGGGGGGGATACTGAAGCTTTCTTT. Supplemented by reference TRBV2 and TRBJ1-1, the full variable domain reads EPEVTQTPSHQVTQMGQEVILRCVPISNHLYFYWYRQILGQKVEFLVSFYNNEISEKSEIFDDQFSVERPDGSNFTLKIRSTKLEDSAMYFCASNYRGGDTEAFFGQGTRLTVV.